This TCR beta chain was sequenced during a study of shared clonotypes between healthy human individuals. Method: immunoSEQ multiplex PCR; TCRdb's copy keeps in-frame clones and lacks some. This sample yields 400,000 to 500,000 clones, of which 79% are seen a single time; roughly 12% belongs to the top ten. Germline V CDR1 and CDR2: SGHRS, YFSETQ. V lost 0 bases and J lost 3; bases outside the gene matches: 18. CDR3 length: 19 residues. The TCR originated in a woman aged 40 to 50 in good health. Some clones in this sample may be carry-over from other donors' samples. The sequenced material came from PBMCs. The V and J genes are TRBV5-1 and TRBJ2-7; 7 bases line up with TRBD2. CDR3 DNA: TGCGCCAGCAGCTTGGATGGGTCTGGCGGGAGAAGGCTAAACTACGAGCAGTACTTC. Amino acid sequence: CASSLDGSGGRRLNYEQYF.